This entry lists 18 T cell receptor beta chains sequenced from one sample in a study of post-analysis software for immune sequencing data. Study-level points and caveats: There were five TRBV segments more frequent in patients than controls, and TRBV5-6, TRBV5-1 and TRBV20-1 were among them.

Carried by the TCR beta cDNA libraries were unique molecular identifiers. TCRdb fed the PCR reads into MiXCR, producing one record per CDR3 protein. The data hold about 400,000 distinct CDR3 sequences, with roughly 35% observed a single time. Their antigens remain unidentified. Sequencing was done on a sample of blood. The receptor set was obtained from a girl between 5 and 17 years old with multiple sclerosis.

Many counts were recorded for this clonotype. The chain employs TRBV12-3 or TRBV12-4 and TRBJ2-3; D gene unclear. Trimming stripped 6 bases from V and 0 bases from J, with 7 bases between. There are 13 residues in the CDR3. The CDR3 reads CASSLLSTDTQYF. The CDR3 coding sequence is TGTGCCAGCAGCTTGCTTAGCACAGATACGCAGTATTTT.

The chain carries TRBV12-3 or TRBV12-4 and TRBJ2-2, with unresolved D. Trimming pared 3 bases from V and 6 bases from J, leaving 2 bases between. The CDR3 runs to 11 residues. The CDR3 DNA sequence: TGTGCCAGCAGTTTGCCCGGGGAGCTGTTTTTT. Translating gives CASSLPGELFF.

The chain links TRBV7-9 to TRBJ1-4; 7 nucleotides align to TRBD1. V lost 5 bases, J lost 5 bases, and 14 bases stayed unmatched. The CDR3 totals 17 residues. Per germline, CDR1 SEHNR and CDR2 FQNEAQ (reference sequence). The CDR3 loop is CASSPGGDGTANEKLFF. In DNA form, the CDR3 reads TGTGCCAGCAGCCCAGGAGGGGACGGGACAGCGAATGAAAAACTGTTTTTT. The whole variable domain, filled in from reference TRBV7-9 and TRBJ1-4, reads DTGVSQNPRHKITKRGQNVTFRCDPISEHNRLYWYRQTLGQGPEFLTYFQNEAQLEKSRLLSDRFSAERPKGSFSTLEIQRTEQGDSAMYLCASSPGGDGTANEKLFFGSGTQLSVL.

CDR3 nucleotides: TGTGCCAGCAGCCAAGATATGGTGGGAGGGTCTGATACGCAGTATTTT. The encoded protein is CASSQDMVGGSDTQYF. The chain carries TRBV3-1 and TRBJ2-3; 7 positions agree with TRBD2. The CDR3 sequence is 16 residues long. Germline V lookup: CDR1 LGHDT, CDR2 YNNKEL (reference sequence). The trim removed 0 bases at V and 6 bases at J, leaving 9 bases unmatched.

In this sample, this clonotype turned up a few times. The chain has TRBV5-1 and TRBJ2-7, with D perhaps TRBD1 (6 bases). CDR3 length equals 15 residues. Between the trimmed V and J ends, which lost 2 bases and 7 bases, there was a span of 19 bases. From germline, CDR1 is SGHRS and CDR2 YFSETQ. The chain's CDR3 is CASSLQGLSGGEQYF. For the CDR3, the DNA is TGCGCCAGCAGCTTACAGGGATTGAGCGGCGGGGAGCAGTACTTC.

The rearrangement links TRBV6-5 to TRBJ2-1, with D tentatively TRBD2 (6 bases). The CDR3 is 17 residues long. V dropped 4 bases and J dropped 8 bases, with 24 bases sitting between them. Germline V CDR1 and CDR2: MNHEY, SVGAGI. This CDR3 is CASSSSHPGAGLDEQFF. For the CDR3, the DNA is TGTGCCAGCAGTTCCTCCCACCCTGGCGCGGGGTTGGATGAGCAGTTCTTC.

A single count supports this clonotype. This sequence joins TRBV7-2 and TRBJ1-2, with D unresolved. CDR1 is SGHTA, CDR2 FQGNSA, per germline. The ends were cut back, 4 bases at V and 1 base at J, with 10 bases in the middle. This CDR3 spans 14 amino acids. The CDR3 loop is CASSSGGGNYGYTF. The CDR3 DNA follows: TGTGCCAGCAGCTCCGGAGGCGGTAACTATGGCTACACCTTC.

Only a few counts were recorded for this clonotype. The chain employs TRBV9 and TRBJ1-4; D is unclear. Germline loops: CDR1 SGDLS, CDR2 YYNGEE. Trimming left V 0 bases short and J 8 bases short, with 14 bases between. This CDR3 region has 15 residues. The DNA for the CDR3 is TGTGCCAGCAGCGTAGGATCGGCTATGAGGGAAAAACTGTTTTTT. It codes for CASSVGSAMREKLFF.

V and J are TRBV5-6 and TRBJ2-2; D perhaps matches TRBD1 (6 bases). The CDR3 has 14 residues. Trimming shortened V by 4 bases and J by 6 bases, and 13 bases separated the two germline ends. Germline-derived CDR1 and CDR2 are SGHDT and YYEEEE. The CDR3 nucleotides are TGTGCCAGCAGCGGGACAAGGGGAGCCGGGGAGCTGTTTTTT. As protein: CASSGTRGAGELFF.

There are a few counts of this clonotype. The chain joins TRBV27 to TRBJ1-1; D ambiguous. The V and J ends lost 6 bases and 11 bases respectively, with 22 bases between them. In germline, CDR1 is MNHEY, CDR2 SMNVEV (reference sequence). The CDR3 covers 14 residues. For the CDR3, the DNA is TGTGCCAGCAGCCGCTCTCGGGGTAAAAATGAGGCTTTCTTT. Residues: CASSRSRGKNEAFF.

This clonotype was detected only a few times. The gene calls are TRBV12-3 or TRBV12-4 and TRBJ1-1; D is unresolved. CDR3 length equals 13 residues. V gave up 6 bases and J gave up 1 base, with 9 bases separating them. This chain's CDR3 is CASSLQRNTEAFF. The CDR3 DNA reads TGTGCCAGCAGCCTACAGAGGAACACTGAAGCTTTCTTT.

The CDR3 region has the DNA TGCAGTGCTAGAGGGCCAGGGATACAAGAGACCCAGTACTTC. It specifies CSARGPGIQETQYF. The J gene is TRBJ2-5, the V gene TRBV20-1; possible D gene TRBD1, 5 bases. The germline V and J ends were trimmed by 1 base and 2 bases, with 11 bases remaining between them. Germline V CDR1 and CDR2: DFQATT, SNEGSKA (reference sequence). CDR3 length: 14 residues.

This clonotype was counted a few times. In DNA, the CDR3 is TGTGCCAGCAGCCAGGCGACAGGGGCAGGCGGCTACACCTTC. This encodes CASSQATGAGGYTF. The chain joins TRBV13 to TRBJ1-2; 8 nucleotides agree with TRBD1. The germline gives CDR1 PRHDT, CDR2 FYEKMQ (reference sequence). Trimming cost V 5 bases and J 8 bases; bases outside gene matches: 10. The length of the CDR3 is 14 residues.

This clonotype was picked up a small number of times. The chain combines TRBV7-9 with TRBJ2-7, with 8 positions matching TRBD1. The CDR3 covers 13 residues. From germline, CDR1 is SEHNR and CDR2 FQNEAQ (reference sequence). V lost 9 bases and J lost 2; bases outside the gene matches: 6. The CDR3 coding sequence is TGTGCCAGGGACAGGGCGGAAACCTACGAGCAGTACTTC. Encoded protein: CARDRAETYEQYF.

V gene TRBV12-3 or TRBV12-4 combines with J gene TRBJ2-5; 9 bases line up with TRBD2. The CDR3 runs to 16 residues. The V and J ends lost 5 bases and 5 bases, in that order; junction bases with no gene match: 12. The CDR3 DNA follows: TGTGCCAGCAGTCTAGGGGCGGGGGGGCTTGAGGAGACCCAGTACTTC. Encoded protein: CASSLGAGGLEETQYF.

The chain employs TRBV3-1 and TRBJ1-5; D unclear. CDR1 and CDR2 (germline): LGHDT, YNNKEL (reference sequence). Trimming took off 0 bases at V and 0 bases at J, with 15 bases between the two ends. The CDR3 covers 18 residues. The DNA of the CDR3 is TGTGCCAGCAGCCAAGATATAATAGCAACGGATAGCAATCAGCCCCAGCATTTT. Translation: CASSQDIIATDSNQPQHF. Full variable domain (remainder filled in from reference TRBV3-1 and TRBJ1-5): DTAVSQTPKYLVTQMGNDKSIKCEQNLGHDTMYWYKQDSKKFLKIMFSYNNKELIINETVPNRFSPKSPDKAHLNLHINSLELGDSAVYFCASSQDIIATDSNQPQHFGDGTRLSIL.

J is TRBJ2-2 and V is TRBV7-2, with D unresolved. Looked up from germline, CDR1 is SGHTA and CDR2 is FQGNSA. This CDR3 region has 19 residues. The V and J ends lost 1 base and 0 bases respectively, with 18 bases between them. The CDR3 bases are TGTGCCAGCAGCTTAGTGGCTGGGGTACTGGGGACGAACACCGGGGAGCTGTTTTTT. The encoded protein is CASSLVAGVLGTNTGELFF.

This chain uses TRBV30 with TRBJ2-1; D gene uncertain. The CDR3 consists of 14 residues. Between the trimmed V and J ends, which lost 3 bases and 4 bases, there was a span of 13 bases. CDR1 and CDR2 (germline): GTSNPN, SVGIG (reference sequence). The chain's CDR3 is CAWSPEAIYNEQFF. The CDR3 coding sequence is TGTGCCTGGAGCCCTGAAGCGATTTACAATGAGCAGTTCTTC.